A selection of T cell receptor beta chains follows, all from one sample in a study of shared clonotypes between healthy human individuals. Libraries were prepared by immunoSEQ multiplex PCR; TCRdb keeps only in-frame clonotypes and omits some of them. Altogether about 2,500,000 clones are present, more than 80% being singletons, with the ten largest covering 0.14%. Sequenced input: naive CD4+ T cells sorted from blood. The receptors here all came from a man between 18 and 35 years old in good health. Each CDR3 is given with its conserved first and last residue. Each record gives: V gene, clone size, J gene, CDR3 length, D gene, CDR3 DNA, CDR3 protein. The D gene is left open where the match is weak. Part of the rows lack a size; the others show once, few, many or a class for expanded clones.

v_call: TRBV21-1; clone_size: .; j_call: TRBJ2-3; cdr3_length: 16; d_call: .; cdr3_nt: TGTGCCAGCAGCAACCGCCGGGACAGGGCGAGAGATACGCAGTATTTT; cdr3_aa: CASSNRRDRARDTQYF
v_call: TRBV11-2; clone_size: .; j_call: TRBJ2-7; cdr3_length: 14; d_call: .; cdr3_nt: TGTGCCAGCAGCTTAGATCCGGGGGCGGGTGAGCAGTACTTC; cdr3_aa: CASSLDPGAGEQYF
v_call: TRBV9; clone_size: .; j_call: TRBJ2-4; cdr3_length: 20; d_call: TRBD1; cdr3_nt: TGTGCCAGCAGCGTAGAGCCCCTTCTACAGGGGCTACTAGCCAAAAACATTCAGTACTTC; cdr3_aa: CASSVEPLLQGLLAKNIQYF
v_call: TRBV10-2; clone_size: .; j_call: TRBJ1-2; cdr3_length: 14; d_call: .; cdr3_nt: TGCGCCAGCAGTGCCACCCGGCAGGGCTATGGCTACACCTTC; cdr3_aa: CASSATRQGYGYTF
v_call: TRBV5-5; clone_size: .; j_call: TRBJ2-7; cdr3_length: 14; d_call: .; cdr3_nt: TGTGCCAGCCGAGGCGCGGGAATAACCTACGAGCAGTACTTC; cdr3_aa: CASRGAGITYEQYF
v_call: TRBV5-6; clone_size: .; j_call: TRBJ2-2; cdr3_length: 16; d_call: .; cdr3_nt: TGTGCCAGCAGCTTTCTTTCAGGCGCGAACACCGGGGAGCTGTTTTTT; cdr3_aa: CASSFLSGANTGELFF
v_call: TRBV19; clone_size: .; j_call: TRBJ1-1; cdr3_length: 11; d_call: .; cdr3_nt: TGTGCCAGTAGGAAAAACACTGAAGCTTTCTTT; cdr3_aa: CASRKNTEAFF
v_call: TRBV28; clone_size: .; j_call: TRBJ1-1; cdr3_length: 13; d_call: .; cdr3_nt: TGTGCCAGCAGCTTCGGCATGAACACTGAAGCTTTCTTT; cdr3_aa: CASSFGMNTEAFF
v_call: TRBV7-2; clone_size: .; j_call: TRBJ2-3; cdr3_length: 14; d_call: .; cdr3_nt: TGTGCCAGCAGCCTGGGACACAACACAGATACGCAGTATTTT; cdr3_aa: CASSLGHNTDTQYF
v_call: TRBV29-1; clone_size: .; j_call: TRBJ2-1; cdr3_length: 15; d_call: TRBD2; cdr3_nt: TGCAGCGTTCGGGCGGGACTAGCGGGAATCAATGAGCAGTTCTTC; cdr3_aa: CSVRAGLAGINEQFF
v_call: TRBV14; clone_size: .; j_call: TRBJ2-7; cdr3_length: 16; d_call: TRBD2; cdr3_nt: TGTGCCAGCAGCCGATATGGGACTAGCGGGATCGGAGAGCAGTACTTC; cdr3_aa: CASSRYGTSGIGEQYF
v_call: TRBV7-2; clone_size: .; j_call: TRBJ1-2; cdr3_length: 13; d_call: .; cdr3_nt: TGTGCCAGCAGCTTAGCTGCAGGGTTGGGCTACACCTTC; cdr3_aa: CASSLAAGLGYTF
v_call: TRBV19; clone_size: few; j_call: TRBJ1-1; cdr3_length: 14; d_call: TRBD1; cdr3_nt: TGTGCCAGTTGGGGGGTAACAGGGGGCACTGAAGCTTTCTTT; cdr3_aa: CASWGVTGGTEAFF
v_call: TRBV19; clone_size: .; j_call: TRBJ2-6; cdr3_length: 18; d_call: TRBD1; cdr3_nt: TGTGCCAGTAGTTCGGACAGGATCTCCGACGCTGGGGCCAACGTCCTGACTTTC; cdr3_aa: CASSSDRISDAGANVLTF
v_call: TRBV29-1; clone_size: .; j_call: TRBJ1-3; cdr3_length: 15; d_call: .; cdr3_nt: TGCAGCGTTGTCACAGGCCTACCCTCTGGAAACACCATATATTTT; cdr3_aa: CSVVTGLPSGNTIYF
v_call: TRBV7-8; clone_size: .; j_call: TRBJ1-5; cdr3_length: 14; d_call: .; cdr3_nt: TGTGCCAGCAGCGTAACCCAGGGCACACAGCCCCAGCATTTT; cdr3_aa: CASSVTQGTQPQHF
v_call: TRBV4-2; clone_size: .; j_call: TRBJ2-7; cdr3_length: 15; d_call: .; cdr3_nt: TGTGCCAGCAGCTTACCCCTGTTTGGCTCCTACGAGCAGTACTTC; cdr3_aa: CASSLPLFGSYEQYF
v_call: TRBV15; clone_size: .; j_call: TRBJ2-2; cdr3_length: 15; d_call: .; cdr3_nt: TGTGCCACCAGCAGTGGCAGCGCGGGGACCGGGGAGCTGTTTTTT; cdr3_aa: CATSSGSAGTGELFF
v_call: TRBV10-1; clone_size: .; j_call: TRBJ2-3; cdr3_length: 14; d_call: TRBD1; cdr3_nt: TGCGCCAGCGCCCGGGACAGACGCACAGATACGCAGTATTTT; cdr3_aa: CASARDRRTDTQYF
v_call: TRBV29-1; clone_size: .; j_call: TRBJ1-2; cdr3_length: 14; d_call: .; cdr3_nt: TGCAGCGTTGTTAGGGGCCAAAATAACTATGGCTACACCTTC; cdr3_aa: CSVVRGQNNYGYTF
v_call: TRBV4-1; clone_size: once; j_call: TRBJ2-5; cdr3_length: 13; d_call: .; cdr3_nt: TGCGCCAGCAGCCAAACGGTCCAAGAGACCCAGTACTTC; cdr3_aa: CASSQTVQETQYF
v_call: TRBV6-6; clone_size: .; j_call: TRBJ2-7; cdr3_length: 15; d_call: .; cdr3_nt: TGTGCCAGCAGTTGGACGAGCGGGTTAGCCTACGAGCAGTACTTC; cdr3_aa: CASSWTSGLAYEQYF